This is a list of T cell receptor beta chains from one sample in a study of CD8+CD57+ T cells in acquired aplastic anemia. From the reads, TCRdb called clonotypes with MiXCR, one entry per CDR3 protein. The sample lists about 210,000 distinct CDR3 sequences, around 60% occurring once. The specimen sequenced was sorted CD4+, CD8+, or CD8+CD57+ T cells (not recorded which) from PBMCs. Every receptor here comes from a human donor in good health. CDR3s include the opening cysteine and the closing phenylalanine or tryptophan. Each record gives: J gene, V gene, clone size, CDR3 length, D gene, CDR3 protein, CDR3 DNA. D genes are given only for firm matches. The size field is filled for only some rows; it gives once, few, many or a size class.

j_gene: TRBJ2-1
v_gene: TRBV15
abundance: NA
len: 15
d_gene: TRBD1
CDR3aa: CATSAGQDTYNEQFF
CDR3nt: TGTGCCACCAGCGCCGGACAGGACACCTACAATGAGCAGTTCTTC

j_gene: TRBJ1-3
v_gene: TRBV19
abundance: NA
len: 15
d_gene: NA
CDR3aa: CASIRPGHSGNTIYF
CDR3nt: TGTGCCAGTATCAGACCGGGTCACTCTGGAAACACCATATACTTT

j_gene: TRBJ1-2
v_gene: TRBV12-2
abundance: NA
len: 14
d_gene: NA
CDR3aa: CASRSTDRSYGYTF
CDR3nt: TGTGCAAGTCGCTCAACAGACAGGTCCTATGGCTACACCTTC

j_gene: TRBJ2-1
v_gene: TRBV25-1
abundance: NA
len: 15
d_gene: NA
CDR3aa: CASSDPGTRDDEQFF
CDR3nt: TGTGCCAGCAGTGACCCCGGGACCCGAGACGATGAGCAGTTCTTC

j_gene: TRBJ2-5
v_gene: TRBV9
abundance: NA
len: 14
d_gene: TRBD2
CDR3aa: CASSVATGGETQYF
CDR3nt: TGTGCCAGCAGCGTAGCTACGGGAGGGGAGACCCAGTACTTC

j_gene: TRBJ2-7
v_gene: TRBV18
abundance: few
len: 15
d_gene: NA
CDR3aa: CASSPSGVNPYEQYF
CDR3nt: TGTGCCAGCTCACCGTCGGGGGTGAATCCCTACGAGCAGTACTTC

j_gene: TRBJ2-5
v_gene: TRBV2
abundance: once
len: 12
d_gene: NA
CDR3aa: CASSRGQETQYF
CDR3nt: TGTGCCAGCAGTAGGGGCCAAGAGACCCAGTACTTC

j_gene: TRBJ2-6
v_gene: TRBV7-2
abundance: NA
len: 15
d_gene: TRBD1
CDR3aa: CASSLEAGGSDVLTF
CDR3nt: TGTGCCAGCAGCTTAGAGGCAGGGGGCTCCGACGTCCTAACTTTC

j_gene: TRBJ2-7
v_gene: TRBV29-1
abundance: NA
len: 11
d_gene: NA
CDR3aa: CSVKTDYEQYF
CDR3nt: TGCAGCGTTAAGACAGACTACGAGCAGTACTTC

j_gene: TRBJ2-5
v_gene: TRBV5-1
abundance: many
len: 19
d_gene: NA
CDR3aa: CASSLPPSDPLGNQETQYF
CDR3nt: TGCGCCAGCAGCTTGCCGCCCTCGGACCCTTTAGGTAACCAAGAGACCCAGTACTTC

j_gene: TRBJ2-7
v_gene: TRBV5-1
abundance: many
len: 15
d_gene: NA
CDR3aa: CASSIGGGGGYEQYF
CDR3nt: TGCGCCAGCAGCATTGGCGGTGGGGGTGGCTACGAGCAGTACTTC

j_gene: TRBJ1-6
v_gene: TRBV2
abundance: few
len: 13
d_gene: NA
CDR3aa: CASATQPNSPLHF
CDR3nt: TGTGCCAGCGCCACACAACCAAATTCACCCCTCCACTTT

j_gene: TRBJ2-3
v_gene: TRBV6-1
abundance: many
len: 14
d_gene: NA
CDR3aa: CASSEGLEVGAQYF
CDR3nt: TGTGCCAGCAGTGAAGGACTAGAGGTCGGGGCGCAGTATTTT

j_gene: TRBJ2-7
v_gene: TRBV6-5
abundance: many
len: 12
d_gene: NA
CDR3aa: CASSSGAVEQYF
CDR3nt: TGTGCCAGCAGTTCGGGGGCGGTTGAGCAGTACTTC

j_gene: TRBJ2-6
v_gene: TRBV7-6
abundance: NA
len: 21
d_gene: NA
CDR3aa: CASSTVAPGGKLSSGANVLTF
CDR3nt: TGTGCCAGCAGCACAGTTGCCCCGGGCGGGAAGTTGAGCTCTGGGGCCAACGTCCTGACTTTC

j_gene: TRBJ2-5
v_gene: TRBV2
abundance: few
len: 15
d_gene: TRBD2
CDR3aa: CASSPLAGEGETQYF
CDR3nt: TGTGCCAGCAGTCCGCTAGCGGGGGAAGGAGAGACCCAGTACTTC

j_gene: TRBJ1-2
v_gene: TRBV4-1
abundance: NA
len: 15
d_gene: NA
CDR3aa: CASSQGINLLYGYTF
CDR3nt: TGCGCCAGCAGCCAAGGGATAAACCTTCTCTATGGCTACACCTTC

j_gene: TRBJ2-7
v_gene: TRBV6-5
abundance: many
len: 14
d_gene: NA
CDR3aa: CASTLASGAYEQYF
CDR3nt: TGTGCCAGCACCCTAGCGTCCGGGGCCTACGAGCAGTACTTC

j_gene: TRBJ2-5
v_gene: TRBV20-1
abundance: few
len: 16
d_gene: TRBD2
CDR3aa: CSASWAERRGGGTQYF
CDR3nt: TGCAGTGCTAGTTGGGCAGAGAGGCGCGGGGGAGGGACCCAGTACTTC

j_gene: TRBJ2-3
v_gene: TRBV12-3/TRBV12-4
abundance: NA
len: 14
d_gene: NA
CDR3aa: CASSFRQGSSTQYF
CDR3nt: TGTGCCAGCAGTTTCCGGCAGGGGTCTAGTACGCAGTATTTT

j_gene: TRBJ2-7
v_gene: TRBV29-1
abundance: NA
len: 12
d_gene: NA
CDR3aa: CSVVGNSYEQYF
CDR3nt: TGCAGCGTTGTCGGGAACTCCTACGAGCAGTACTTC

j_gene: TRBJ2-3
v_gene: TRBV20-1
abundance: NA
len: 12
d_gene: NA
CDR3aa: CSAGSRTDTQYF
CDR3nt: TGCAGTGCGGGCAGCCGCACAGATACGCAGTATTTT